Listed here are 20 T cell receptor beta chains from one sample, sequenced in a study of glioma-infiltrating T cells after dendritic cell vaccination. The table came from immunoSEQ multiplex PCR; TCRdb's copy has only in-frame clones and leaves some out. The data hold over 90,000 clones, with around 80% observed a single time. The time point denotes: after dendritic cell vaccination, including at tumor progression/relapse. The sample here was blood, taken after dendritic cell vaccination. Source of these receptors: a human donor with glioblastoma.

This clone appeared once. The chain recombines TRBV11-2 with TRBJ1-3; no definite D call. Trimming removed 0 bases at V and 0 bases at J, with 6 bases between. Germline assignment: CDR1 SGHAT and CDR2 FQNNGV. This CDR3 is 15 amino acids long. CDR3 in amino acids: CASSLDLFSGNTIYF. CDR3 bases: TGTGCCAGCAGCTTAGACCTGTTCTCTGGAAACACCATATATTTT.

This clone was seen only a few times. This chain links TRBV5-6 with TRBJ2-1; possible D gene TRBD2, 5 bases. The V and J ends lost 3 bases and 7 bases respectively, with 11 bases between them. This CDR3 is built from 13 residues. The germline CDR1 and CDR2 sequences are SGHDT and YYEEEE. CDR3 loop: CASSWAGVNEQFF. The DNA of the CDR3 is TGTGCCAGCAGCTGGGCCGGGGTGAATGAGCAGTTCTTC.

The chain couples TRBV5-1 to TRBJ2-6; 9 positions match TRBD1. Germline loops: CDR1 SGHRS, CDR2 YFSETQ. The CDR3 has 18 residues. V lost 1 base to trimming and J lost 2 bases; unmatched junction nucleotides: 7. The CDR3 reads CASSLRTGGLPGANVLTF. Written as DNA, the CDR3 is TGCGCCAGCAGCTTGCGTACAGGGGGCTTGCCTGGGGCCAACGTCCTGACTTTC.

The V gene is TRBV9, the J gene TRBJ2-1, with TRBD1 as a possible D gene (5 bases). The CDR3 loop spans 13 amino acids. V was pared by 1 base and J by 9 bases, with 11 bases between. In germline, CDR1 is SGDLS, CDR2 YYNGEE. CDR3 coding DNA: TGTGCCAGCAGCGTATACAGGAGTAGTGAGCAGTTCTTC. It is translated as CASSVYRSSEQFF.

This sequence joins TRBV7-8 and TRBJ2-7; TRBD2 aligns across 8 bases. CDR3 length: 14 residues. The V gene end was trimmed by 6 bases and the J gene end by 1 base; junction bases not matched to a gene: 5. Germline V gene data show CDR1 as SGHVS and CDR2 as FQNEAQ. The CDR3 nucleotides read TGTGCCAGCAGACGACTAGCGCGATCCTACGAGCAGTACTTC. Translating gives CASRRLARSYEQYF.

The chain employs TRBV27 and TRBJ2-7, with TRBD2 identical over 12 bases. Per germline, CDR1 MNHEY and CDR2 SMNVEV (reference sequence). J lost 3 bases, V lost 4 bases, and 1 base had no gene match. The CDR3 loop spans 14 amino acids. The CDR3 loop is CASSWTSGNYEQYF. Written as DNA, the CDR3 is TGTGCCAGCAGTTGGACTAGCGGGAACTACGAGCAGTACTTC.

This rearrangement joins TRBV5-1 to TRBJ1-1; maybe TRBD1 (6 bases). Germline V gene data show CDR1 as SGHRS and CDR2 as YFSETQ. This CDR3 is built from 13 residues. The V and J ends lost 5 bases and 3 bases respectively, with 11 bases between them. CDR3 nucleotide sequence: TGCGCCAGCAGTTTAGGGGGAGACACTGAAGCTTTCTTT. This sequence encodes CASSLGGDTEAFF.

CDR3 bases: TGTGCCAGCAGCGTTGCTTCCTCGGTGAACACCGGGGAGCTGTTTTTT. This gives the protein CASSVASSVNTGELFF. V and J are TRBV9 and TRBJ2-2; no clear D gene. Trimming took off 2 bases at V and 1 base at J, with 12 bases between the two ends. From germline, CDR1 is SGDLS and CDR2 YYNGEE. The CDR3 consists of 16 residues.

The rearrangement joins TRBV9 to TRBJ1-1; TRBD1 agrees at 7 bases. Germline CDR1 and CDR2: SGDLS and YYNGEE. Germline trimming cut 4 bases from V and 0 bases from J; bases unmatched to any gene: 6. CDR3 size: 15 residues. The CDR3: CASSPRQGMNTEAFF. The CDR3 nucleotides are TGTGCCAGCAGCCCCCGACAGGGAATGAACACTGAAGCTTTCTTT.

The J gene is TRBJ2-2, the V gene TRBV6-5; a possible D gene is TRBD2 (6 bases). Trimming stripped 6 bases from V and 2 bases from J, with 10 bases between. Germline CDR1 MNHEY, CDR2 SVGAGI. The CDR3 has 14 residues. In DNA, the CDR3 is TGTGCCAGCAGGAGGGACTCTAACACCGGGGAGCTGTTTTTT. This gives the protein CASRRDSNTGELFF.

In this sample, this clone turned up a few times. The V call is TRBV21-1, the J call TRBJ2-7; TRBD1 is taken as the D call from the table, unchecked against the DNA. TRBV21-1 is shown as a pseudogene. CDR3 length: 16 residues. In DNA, the CDR3 is TGTGCCAGCAGCCACCAACAGGTGAATGATACCTACGAGCAGTACTTC. Protein product: CASSHQQVNDTYEQYF.

Concerning this clone itself: The sample has other DNA sequences that encode this CDR3 too. The CDR3 protein is CASSLWGLNEQFF. Written as DNA, the CDR3 is TGTGCCAGCAGTTTATGGGGACTGAATGAGCAGTTCTTC. The chain carries TRBV27 and TRBJ2-1, with D possibly TRBD2 on 6 matching bases. The CDR3 runs to 13 residues. Between the trimmed V and J ends, which lost 1 base and 7 bases, there was a span of 8 bases. The germline V gene encodes CDR1 MNHEY and CDR2 SMNVEV (reference sequence).

The chain combines TRBV20-1 with TRBJ1-1; D unclear. CDR3 size: 10 residues. V was clipped by 5 bases and J by 5 bases, with 6 bases between them. Germline loops: CDR1 DFQATT, CDR2 SNEGSKA (reference sequence). The CDR3 reads CSALATEAFF. The CDR3 nucleotides are TGCAGTGCTCTTGCGACTGAAGCTTTCTTT.

This chain connects TRBV19 to TRBJ2-2, with D possibly matching TRBD1 (6 bases). The germline V gene encodes CDR1 LNHDA and CDR2 SQIVND (reference sequence). The CDR3 extends over 15 amino acids. The V and J ends lost 2 bases and 3 bases respectively, with 10 bases between them. DNA for the CDR3: TGTGCCAGTAGTATAATGGGGGCTGACACCGGGGAGCTGTTTTTT. Protein sequence: CASSIMGADTGELFF. The variable domain in full, completed from reference TRBV19 and TRBJ2-2, reads DGGITQSPKYLFRKEGQNVTLSCEQNLNHDAMYWYRQDPGQGLRLIYYSQIVNDFQKGDIAEGYSVSREKKESFPLTVTSAQKNPTAFYLCASSIMGADTGELFFGEGSRLTVL.

V gene TRBV28 combines with J gene TRBJ1-1; the match to TRBD1 covers 8 bases. Germline values: CDR1 MDHEN, CDR2 SYDVKM. CDR3 length: 13 residues. The V segment lost 9 bases and the J segment 0 bases; nucleotides outside the gene matches: 3. CDR3 in amino acids: CASTDRVNTEAFF. The DNA of the CDR3 is TGTGCCAGTACGGACAGGGTGAACACTGAAGCTTTCTTT.

This clone has just a few counts. The chain combines TRBV2 with TRBJ1-4; 9 nucleotides line up with TRBD1. This CDR3 region has 14 residues. V was pared by 5 bases and J by 8 bases, with 6 bases of the junction left unmatched. Per germline, CDR1 SNHLY and CDR2 FYNNEI. This chain's CDR3 is CASSKQGAQEKLFF. DNA of the CDR3: TGTGCCAGCAGTAAACAGGGGGCTCAGGAAAAACTGTTTTTT.

This clone has ten or more counts. The CDR3 spells CASSVDPGLVYNEQFF. CDR3 bases: TGTGCCAGCAGCGTAGACCCGGGACTAGTCTACAATGAGCAGTTCTTC. J is TRBJ2-1 and V is TRBV9; 8 bases are shared with TRBD2. Germline CDR1 is SGDLS and CDR2 is YYNGEE. The CDR3 contains 16 residues. V gave up 0 bases and J gave up 3 bases; unmatched junction bases: 5.

On this clone itself: A read error may account for a junction end that differs from germline. The identical CDR3 is also encoded by other nucleotide sequences in the sample. This chain connects TRBV7-3 to TRBJ1-2, with TRBD1 as a possible D gene (6 bases). The germline V gene has CDR1 SGHTA and CDR2 FQGTGA. There are 14 residues in the CDR3. The CDR3 coding sequence is TGTGCCAGCAGCTCCCTGGCAGGGGTCTATGGCTACACTTTC. The encoded protein is CASSSLAGVYGYTF.

J is TRBJ2-7 and V is TRBV2; 10 nucleotides align to TRBD1. Per germline, CDR1 SNHLY and CDR2 FYNNEI. The CDR3 spans 14 residues. V lost 9 bases and J lost 3; bases outside the gene matches: 8. CDR3 DNA sequence: TGTGCCAGTGATCCGGGACAGGGGTTCTACGAGCAGTACTTC. Its translation is CASDPGQGFYEQYF.

The chain joins TRBV5-1 to TRBJ2-2; 8 nucleotides match TRBD2. This CDR3 is built from 15 residues. V lost 1 base and J lost 7; bases outside the gene matches: 6. Germline V gene lookup returns CDR1 SGHRS and CDR2 YFSETQ. DNA of the CDR3: TGCGCCAGCAGCTTGCCTAGCGGGTCGAGCGGGGAGCTGTTTTTT. Its translation: CASSLPSGSSGELFF. Together with reference TRBV5-1 and TRBJ2-2, the CDR3 gives the full variable domain: KAGVTQTPRYLIKTRGQQVTLSCSPISGHRSVSWYQQTPGQGLQFLFEYFSETQRNKGNFPGRFSGRQFSNSRSEMNVSTLELGDSALYLCASSLPSGSSGELFFGEGSRLTVL.